Here is one T cell receptor beta chain with its context. The antigen remains unidentified. Germline lookup yields CDR1 SNHLY and CDR2 FYNNEI. CDR3 length equals 13 residues. The V segment lost 5 bases and the J segment 4 bases; nucleotides outside the gene matches: 4. Specimens obtained from alopecia areata patients comprised lesional scalp punch biopsies and peripheral blood. Following extraction, RNA underwent reverse transcription to cDNA, which served as the sequencing template. Sequencing was performed with immunoSEQ multiplex PCR; in TCRdb, only in-frame clones are kept and a portion is missing. The data show about 97,000 clones, with around 45% seen just once and 1% to 1.5% held by the top ten. The data stem from a study of CD8+ T cells in alopecia areata. Study summary: Treated patients were given oral tofacitinib, which was dosed at 5 to 10 mg twice daily. General observations from the study: Lesional scalp, notably in alopecia totalis/universalis, had clonality above that of normal scalp.

The J gene is TRBJ1-2, the V gene TRBV2; 7 bases line up with TRBD1. The clonotype originates from a human donor with alopecia areata. Sequenced input: CD4+ T cells sorted from blood. CDR3 protein: CASSRDRGYGYTF. As DNA, the CDR3 is TGTGCCAGCAGTAGGGACAGAGGCTATGGCTACACCTTC.